The subject of this entry is one T cell receptor beta chain. An end of the junction does not agree with germline; a read error may underlie this. These data belong to a study of T-cell reconstitution after alpha-beta-depleted transplantation in children. Preparing the TCRbeta library involved the use of unique molecular identifiers. TCRdb re-called the PCR reads with MiXCR, one entry per CDR3 protein. The sample consists of about 440,000 distinct CDR3 sequences, over 40% of them appearing once. This CDR3 comprises 12 residues. The germline V gene has CDR1 SGHDT and CDR2 YYEEEE. The sample here was PBMCs, taken before TCRalphabeta/CD19-depleted stem cell transplant. V usage is TRBV5-6 and J usage is TRBJ1-2; the match to TRBD1 covers 10 bases. This sequence originates from a girl aged 2-10 years with aplastic anemia, due to receive a stem cell transplant. The CDR3 protein is CASSSGQGILIF. In DNA, the CDR3 is TGTGCCAGCAGCTCGGGACAGGGGATTCTAATTTTC.